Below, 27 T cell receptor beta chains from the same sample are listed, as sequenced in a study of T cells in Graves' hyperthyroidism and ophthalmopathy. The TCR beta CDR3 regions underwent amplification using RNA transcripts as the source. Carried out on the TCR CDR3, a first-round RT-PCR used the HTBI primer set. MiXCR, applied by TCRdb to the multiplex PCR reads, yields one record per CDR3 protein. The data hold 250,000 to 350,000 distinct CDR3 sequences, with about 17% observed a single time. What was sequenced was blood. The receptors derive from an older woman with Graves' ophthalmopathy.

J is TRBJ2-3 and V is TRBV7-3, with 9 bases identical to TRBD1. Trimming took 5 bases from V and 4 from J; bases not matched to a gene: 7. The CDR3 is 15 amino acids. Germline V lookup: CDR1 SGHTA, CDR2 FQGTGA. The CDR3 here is CASSDEGQGSDTQYF. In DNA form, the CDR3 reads TGTGCCAGCAGCGACGAGGGACAGGGTTCAGATACGCAGTATTTT.

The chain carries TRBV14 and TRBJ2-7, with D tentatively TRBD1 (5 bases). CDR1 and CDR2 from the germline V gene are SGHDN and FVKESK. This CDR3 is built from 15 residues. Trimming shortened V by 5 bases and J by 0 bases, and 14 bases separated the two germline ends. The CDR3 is CASSTRTRVSYEQYF. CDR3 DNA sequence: TGTGCCAGCAGCACTCGGACAAGAGTCTCCTACGAGCAGTACTTC.

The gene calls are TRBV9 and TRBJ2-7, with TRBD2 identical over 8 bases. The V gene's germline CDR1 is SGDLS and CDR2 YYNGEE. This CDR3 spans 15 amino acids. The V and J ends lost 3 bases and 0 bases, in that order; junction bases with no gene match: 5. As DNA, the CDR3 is TGTGCCAGCAGCGCTAGCGGGCGGAGCTCCTACGAGCAGTACTTC. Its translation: CASSASGRSSYEQYF.

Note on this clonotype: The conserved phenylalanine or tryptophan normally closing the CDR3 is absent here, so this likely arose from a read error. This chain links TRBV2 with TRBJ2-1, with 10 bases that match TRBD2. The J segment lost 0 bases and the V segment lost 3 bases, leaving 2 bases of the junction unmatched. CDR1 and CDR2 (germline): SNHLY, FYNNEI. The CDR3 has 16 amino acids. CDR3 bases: TGTGCCAGCAGTGATGCTAGCGGGAGCTCCTACAATGAGCAGTTCATC. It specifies CASSDASGSSYNEQFI.

CDR3 nucleotide sequence: TGTGCCACCAGCAGAGAAACTAGCGGGGCCGGGGAGCTGTTTTTT. It yields the protein CATSRETSGAGELFF. V gene TRBV15 combines with J gene TRBJ2-2, with TRBD2 matching 10 bases. Trimming removed 0 bases from V and 6 bases from J; junction bases left unmatched: 1. CDR3 length equals 15 residues. In germline, CDR1 is LNHNV, CDR2 YYDKDF (reference sequence). The variable domain in full, with the rest retrieved from reference TRBV15 and TRBJ2-2, is DAMVIQNPRYQVTQFGKPVTLSCSQTLNHNVMYWYQQKSSQAPKLLFHYYDKDFNNEADTPDNFQSRRPNTSFCFLDIRSPGLGDTAMYLCATSRETSGAGELFFGEGSRLTVL.

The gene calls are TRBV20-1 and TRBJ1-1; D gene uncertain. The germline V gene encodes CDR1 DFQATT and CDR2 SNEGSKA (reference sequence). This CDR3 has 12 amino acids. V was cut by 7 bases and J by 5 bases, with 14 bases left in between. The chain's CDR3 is CSVGFLATEAFF. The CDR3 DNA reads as TGCAGTGTTGGGTTCCTAGCGACTGAAGCTTTCTTT.

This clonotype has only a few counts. This CDR3 reads CASSHSSGVYTGELFF. CDR3 nucleotide sequence: TGTGCCAGCAGCCACTCCTCGGGGGTCTACACCGGGGAGCTGTTTTTT. V usage is TRBV7-2 and J usage is TRBJ2-2; possibly TRBD2 for D (6 bases). Per the germline V gene, CDR1 is SGHTA and CDR2 is FQGNSA. V lost 5 bases to trimming and J lost 3 bases, with 16 bases between them. The CDR3 contains 16 residues. Filled out from reference TRBV7-2 and TRBJ2-2, the complete variable domain reads GAGVSQSPSNKVTEKGKDVELRCDPISGHTALYWYRQSLGQGLEFLIYFQGNSAPDKSGLPSDRFSAERTGGSVSTLTIQRTQQEDSAVYLCASSHSSGVYTGELFFGEGSRLTVL.

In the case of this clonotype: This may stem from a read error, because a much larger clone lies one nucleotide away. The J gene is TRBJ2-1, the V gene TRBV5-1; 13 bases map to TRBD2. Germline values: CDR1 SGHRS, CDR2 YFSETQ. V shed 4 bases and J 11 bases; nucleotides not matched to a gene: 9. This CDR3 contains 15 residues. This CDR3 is CASSHTSGGGYKQFF. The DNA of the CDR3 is TGCGCCAGCAGCCATACTAGCGGGGGGGGATATAAGCAGTTCTTC. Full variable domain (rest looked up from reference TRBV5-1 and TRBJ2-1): KAGVTQTPRYLIKTRGQQVTLSCSPISGHRSVSWYQQTPGQGLQFLFEYFSETQRNKGNFPGRFSGRQFSNSRSEMNVSTLELGDSALYLCASSHTSGGGYKQFFGPGTRLTVL.

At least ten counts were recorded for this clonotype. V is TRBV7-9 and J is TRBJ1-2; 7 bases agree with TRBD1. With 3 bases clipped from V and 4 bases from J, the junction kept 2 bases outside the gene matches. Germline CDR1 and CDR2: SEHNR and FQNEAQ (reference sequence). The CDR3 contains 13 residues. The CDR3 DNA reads TGTGCCAGCAGCTTGGGACAGATCTATGGCTACACCTTC. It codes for CASSLGQIYGYTF. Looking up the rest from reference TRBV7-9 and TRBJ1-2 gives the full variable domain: DTGVSQNPRHKITKRGQNVTFRCDPISEHNRLYWYRQTLGQGPEFLTYFQNEAQLEKSRLLSDRFSAERPKGSFSTLEIQRTEQGDSAMYLCASSLGQIYGYTFGSGTRLTVV.

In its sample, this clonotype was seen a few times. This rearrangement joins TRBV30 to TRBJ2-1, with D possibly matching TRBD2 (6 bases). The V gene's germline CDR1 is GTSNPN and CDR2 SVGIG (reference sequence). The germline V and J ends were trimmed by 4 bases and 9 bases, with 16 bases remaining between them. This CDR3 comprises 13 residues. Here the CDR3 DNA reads TGTGCCTGGATCGGAGGGATAGAGGGTGAGCAGTTCTTC. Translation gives CAWIGGIEGEQFF.

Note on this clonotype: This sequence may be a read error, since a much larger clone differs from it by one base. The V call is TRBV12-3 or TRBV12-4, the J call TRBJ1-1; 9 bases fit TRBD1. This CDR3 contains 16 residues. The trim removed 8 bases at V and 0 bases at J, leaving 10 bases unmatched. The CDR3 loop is CASAPDRGTMNTEAFF. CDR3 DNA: TGTGCCAGCGCCCCGGACAGGGGCACAATGAACACTGAAGCTTTCTTT.

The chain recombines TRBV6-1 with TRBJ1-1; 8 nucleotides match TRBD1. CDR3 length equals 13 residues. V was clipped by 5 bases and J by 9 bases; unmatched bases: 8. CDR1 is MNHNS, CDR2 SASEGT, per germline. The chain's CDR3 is CASSSDRGYKAFF. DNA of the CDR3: TGTGCCAGCAGTAGTGACAGGGGCTATAAAGCTTTCTTT.

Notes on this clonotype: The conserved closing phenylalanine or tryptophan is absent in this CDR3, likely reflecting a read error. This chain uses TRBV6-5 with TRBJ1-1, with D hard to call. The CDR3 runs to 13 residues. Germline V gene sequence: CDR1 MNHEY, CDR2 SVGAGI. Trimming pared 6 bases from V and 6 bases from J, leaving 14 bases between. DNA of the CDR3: TGTGCCAGCAGCTATCTAGGTGGAGCTGAAGCTTTCCTT. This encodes CASSYLGGAEAFL.

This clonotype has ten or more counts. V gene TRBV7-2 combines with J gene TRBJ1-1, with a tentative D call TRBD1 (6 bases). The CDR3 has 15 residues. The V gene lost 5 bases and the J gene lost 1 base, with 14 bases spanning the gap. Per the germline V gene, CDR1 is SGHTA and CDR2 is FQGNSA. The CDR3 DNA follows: TGTGCCAGCAGCCGAGGGGGGGAACGGAACACTGAAGCTTTCTTT. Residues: CASSRGGERNTEAFF.

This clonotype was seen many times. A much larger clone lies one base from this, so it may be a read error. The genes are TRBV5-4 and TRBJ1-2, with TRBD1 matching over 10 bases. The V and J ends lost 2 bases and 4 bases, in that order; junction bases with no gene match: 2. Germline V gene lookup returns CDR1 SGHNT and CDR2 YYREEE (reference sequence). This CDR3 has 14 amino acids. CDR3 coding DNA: TGTGCCAGCAGCTTTGGGGACAGGGGCTATGGCTACACCTTC. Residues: CASSFGDRGYGYTF.

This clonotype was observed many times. CDR3 protein: CASSQSRDYGYTF. The CDR3 DNA follows: TGCGCCAGCAGCCAATCCCGGGACTATGGCTACACCTTC. The chain employs TRBV4-1 and TRBJ1-2, with unresolved D. The CDR3 is 13 residues long. CDR1 is MGHRA and CDR2 is YSYEKL in the germline V gene. V was shortened by 2 bases and J by 3 bases, with 7 bases between the two germline ends.

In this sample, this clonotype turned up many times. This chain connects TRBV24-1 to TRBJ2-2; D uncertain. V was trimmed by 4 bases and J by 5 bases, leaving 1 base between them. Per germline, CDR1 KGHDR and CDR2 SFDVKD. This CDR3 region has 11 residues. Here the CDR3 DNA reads TGTGCCACCAGTGAGACCGGGGAGCTGTTTTTT. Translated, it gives CATSETGELFF.

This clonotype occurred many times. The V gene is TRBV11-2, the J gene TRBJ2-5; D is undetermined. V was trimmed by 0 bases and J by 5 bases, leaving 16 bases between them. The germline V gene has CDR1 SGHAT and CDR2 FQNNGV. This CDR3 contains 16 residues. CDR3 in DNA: TGTGCCAGCAGCTTAGATGAGGCCCGGGTTGGCGAGACCCAGTACTTC. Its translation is CASSLDEARVGETQYF.

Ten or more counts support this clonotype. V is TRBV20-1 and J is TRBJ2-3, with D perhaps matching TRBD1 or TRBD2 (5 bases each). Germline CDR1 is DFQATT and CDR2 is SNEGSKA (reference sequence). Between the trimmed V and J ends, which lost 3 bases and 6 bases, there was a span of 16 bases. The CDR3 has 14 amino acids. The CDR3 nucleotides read TGCAGTGCTAGCGGGGACGTGGCAGGGGATACGCAGTATTTT. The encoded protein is CSASGDVAGDTQYF.

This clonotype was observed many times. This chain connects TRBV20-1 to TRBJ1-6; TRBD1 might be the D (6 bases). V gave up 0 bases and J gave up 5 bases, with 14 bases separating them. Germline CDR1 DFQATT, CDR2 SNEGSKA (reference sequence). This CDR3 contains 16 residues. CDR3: CSARDLGGQNNSPLHF. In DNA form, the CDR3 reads TGCAGTGCTAGAGATTTGGGGGGGCAGAATAATTCACCCCTCCACTTT.

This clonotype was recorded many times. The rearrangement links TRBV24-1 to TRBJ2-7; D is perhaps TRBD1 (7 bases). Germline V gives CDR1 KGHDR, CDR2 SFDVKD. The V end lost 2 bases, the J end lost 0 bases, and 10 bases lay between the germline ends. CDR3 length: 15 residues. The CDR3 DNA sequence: TGTGCCACCAGTGATTCGCGGGACAGCTCCTACGAGCAGTACTTC. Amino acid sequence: CATSDSRDSSYEQYF.

CDR3 sequence (DNA): TGCAGTGCTAGGGACACGGGGTCCTACGAGCAGTACTTC. It yields the protein CSARDTGSYEQYF. V gene TRBV20-1 combines with J gene TRBJ2-7, with D perhaps matching TRBD1 or TRBD2 (5 bases each). Trimming left V 3 bases short and J 1 base short, with 10 bases between. The CDR3 length is 13 residues. Per germline, CDR1 DFQATT and CDR2 SNEGSKA (reference sequence).

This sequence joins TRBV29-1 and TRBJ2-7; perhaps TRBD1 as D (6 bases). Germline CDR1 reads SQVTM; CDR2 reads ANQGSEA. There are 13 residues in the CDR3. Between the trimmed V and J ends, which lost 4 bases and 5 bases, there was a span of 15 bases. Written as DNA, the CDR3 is TGCAGCGTTGCCCGGGACATAGACAACGAGCAGTACTTC. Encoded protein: CSVARDIDNEQYF.

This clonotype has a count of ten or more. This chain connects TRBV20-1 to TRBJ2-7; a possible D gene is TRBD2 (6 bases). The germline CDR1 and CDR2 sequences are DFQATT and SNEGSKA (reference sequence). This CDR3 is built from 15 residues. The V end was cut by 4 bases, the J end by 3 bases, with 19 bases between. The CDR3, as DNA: TGCAGTGCTACAATTATTTTTAGGGGAGGCTACGAGCAGTACTTC. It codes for CSATIIFRGGYEQYF.

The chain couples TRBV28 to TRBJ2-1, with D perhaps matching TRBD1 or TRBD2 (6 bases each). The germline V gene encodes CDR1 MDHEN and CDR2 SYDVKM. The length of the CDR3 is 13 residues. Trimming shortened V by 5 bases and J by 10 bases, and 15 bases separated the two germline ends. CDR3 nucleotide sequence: TGTGCCAGCAGTCCAGGGGCGGGATACGAGCAGTTCTTC. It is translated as CASSPGAGYEQFF.

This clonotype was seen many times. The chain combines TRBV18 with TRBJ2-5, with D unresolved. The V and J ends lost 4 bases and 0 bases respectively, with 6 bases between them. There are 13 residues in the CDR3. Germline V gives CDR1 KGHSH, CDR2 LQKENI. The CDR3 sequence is CASSLKYQETQYF. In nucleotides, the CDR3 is TGTGCCAGCTCACTGAAGTACCAAGAGACCCAGTACTTC. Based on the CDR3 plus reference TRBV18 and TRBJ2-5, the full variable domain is NAGVMQNPRHLVRRRGQEARLRCSPMKGHSHVYWYRQLPEEGLKFMVYLQKENIIDESGMPKERFSAEFPKEGPSILRIQQVVRGDSAAYFCASSLKYQETQYFGPGTRLLVL.

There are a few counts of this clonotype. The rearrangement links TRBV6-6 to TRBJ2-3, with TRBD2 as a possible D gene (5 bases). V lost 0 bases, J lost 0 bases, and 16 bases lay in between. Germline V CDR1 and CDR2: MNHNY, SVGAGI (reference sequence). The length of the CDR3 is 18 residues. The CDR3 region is CASSYSSRASRSTDTQYF. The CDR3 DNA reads TGTGCCAGCAGTTACTCTTCGAGGGCTTCCCGCAGCACAGATACGCAGTATTTT.